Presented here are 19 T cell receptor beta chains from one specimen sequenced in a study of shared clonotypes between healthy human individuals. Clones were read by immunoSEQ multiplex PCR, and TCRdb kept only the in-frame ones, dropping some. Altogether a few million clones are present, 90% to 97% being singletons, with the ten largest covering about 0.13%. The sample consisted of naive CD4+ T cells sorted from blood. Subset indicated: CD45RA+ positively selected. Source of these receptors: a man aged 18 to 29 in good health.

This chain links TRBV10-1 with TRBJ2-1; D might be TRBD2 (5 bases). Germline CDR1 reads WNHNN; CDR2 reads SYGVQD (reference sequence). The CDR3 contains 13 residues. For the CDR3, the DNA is TGCGCGGAGGACTTTCACTATGCCGATGAGCAGTTCTTC. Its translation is CAEDFHYADEQFF.

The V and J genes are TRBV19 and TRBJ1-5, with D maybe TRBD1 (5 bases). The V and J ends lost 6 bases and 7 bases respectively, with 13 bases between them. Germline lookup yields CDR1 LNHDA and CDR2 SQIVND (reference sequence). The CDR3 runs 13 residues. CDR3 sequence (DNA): TGTGCCAGTAGCATACAGGTCAGACAGCCCCAGCATTTT. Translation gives CASSIQVRQPQHF.

The CDR3 nucleotides read TGCGCCAGCAGTGAGTCGACTAGCGGGGGGTCGCAGTATTTT. It translates to CASSESTSGGSQYF. The rearrangement joins TRBV10-1 to TRBJ2-3; 13 bases are shared with TRBD2. CDR1 is WNHNN, CDR2 SYGVQD, per germline (reference sequence). CDR3 length equals 14 residues. The V gene end was trimmed by 0 bases and the J gene end by 10 bases; junction bases not matched to a gene: 1.

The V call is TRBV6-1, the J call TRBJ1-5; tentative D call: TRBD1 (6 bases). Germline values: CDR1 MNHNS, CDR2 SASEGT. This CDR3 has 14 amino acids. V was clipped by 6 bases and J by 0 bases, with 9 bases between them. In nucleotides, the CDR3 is TGTGCCAGCAGGGACAGAACTAGCAATCAGCCCCAGCATTTT. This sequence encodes CASRDRTSNQPQHF.

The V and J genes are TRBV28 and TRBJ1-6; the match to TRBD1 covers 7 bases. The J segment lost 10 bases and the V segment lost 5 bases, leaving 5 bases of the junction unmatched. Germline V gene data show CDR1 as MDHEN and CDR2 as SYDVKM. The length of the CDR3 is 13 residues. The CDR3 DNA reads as TGTGCCAGCAGTCACACAGGGGTGTCACCCCTCCACTTT. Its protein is CASSHTGVSPLHF.

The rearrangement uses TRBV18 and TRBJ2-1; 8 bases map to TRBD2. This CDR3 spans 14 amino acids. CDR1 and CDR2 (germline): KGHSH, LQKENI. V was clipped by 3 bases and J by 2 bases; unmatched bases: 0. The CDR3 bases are TGTGCCAGCTCACCGGGACTAGCCTACAATGAGCAGTTCTTC. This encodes CASSPGLAYNEQFF.

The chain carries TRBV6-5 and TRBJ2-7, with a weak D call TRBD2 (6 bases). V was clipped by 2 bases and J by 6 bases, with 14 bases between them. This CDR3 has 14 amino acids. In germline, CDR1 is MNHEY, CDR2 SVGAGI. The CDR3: CASSYKRANGEQYF. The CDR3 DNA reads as TGTGCCAGCAGTTACAAGCGGGCCAACGGCGAGCAGTACTTC.

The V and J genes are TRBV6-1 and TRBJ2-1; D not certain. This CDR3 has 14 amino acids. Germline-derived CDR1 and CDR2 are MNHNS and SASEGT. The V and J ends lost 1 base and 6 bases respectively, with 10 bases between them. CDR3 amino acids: CASSEVRRPNEQFF. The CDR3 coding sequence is TGTGCCAGCAGTGAAGTGCGACGGCCCAATGAGCAGTTCTTC.

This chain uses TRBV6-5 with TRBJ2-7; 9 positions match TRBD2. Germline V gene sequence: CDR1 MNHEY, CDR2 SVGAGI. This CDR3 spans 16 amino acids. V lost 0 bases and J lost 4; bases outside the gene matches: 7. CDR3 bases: TGTGCCAGCAGTTACTCGATGGCGGGAGGGACTTACGAGCAGTACTTC. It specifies CASSYSMAGGTYEQYF.

CDR3 amino acids: CASSLTRALGETQYF. CDR3 coding DNA: TGTGCCAGCAGTTTAACCCGGGCTCTGGGGGAGACCCAGTACTTC. The chain joins TRBV28 to TRBJ2-5; no firm D call. This CDR3 comprises 15 residues. The V end lost 2 bases, the J end lost 5 bases, and 15 bases lay between the germline ends. The germline CDR1 and CDR2 sequences are MDHEN and SYDVKM.

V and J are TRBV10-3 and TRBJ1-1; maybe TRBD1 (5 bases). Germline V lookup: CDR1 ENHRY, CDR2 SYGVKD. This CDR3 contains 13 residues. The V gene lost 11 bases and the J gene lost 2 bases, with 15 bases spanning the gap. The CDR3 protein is CASAGGENTEAFF. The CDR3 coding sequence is TGTGCCTCAGCCGGGGGGGAAAACACTGAAGCTTTCTTT.

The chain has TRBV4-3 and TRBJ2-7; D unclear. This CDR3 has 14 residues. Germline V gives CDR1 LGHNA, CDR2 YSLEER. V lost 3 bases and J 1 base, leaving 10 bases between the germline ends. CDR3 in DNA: TGCGCCAGCAGCCATCTCGGCCGATCCTACGAGCAGTACTTC. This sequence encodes CASSHLGRSYEQYF.

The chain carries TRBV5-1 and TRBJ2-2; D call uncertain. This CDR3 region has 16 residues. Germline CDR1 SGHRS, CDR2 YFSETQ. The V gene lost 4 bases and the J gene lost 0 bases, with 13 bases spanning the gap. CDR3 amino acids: CASSGVTRTNTGELFF. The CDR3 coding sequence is TGCGCCAGCAGCGGGGTAACACGTACGAACACCGGGGAGCTGTTTTTT. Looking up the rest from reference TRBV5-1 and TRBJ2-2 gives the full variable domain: KAGVTQTPRYLIKTRGQQVTLSCSPISGHRSVSWYQQTPGQGLQFLFEYFSETQRNKGNFPGRFSGRQFSNSRSEMNVSTLELGDSALYLCASSGVTRTNTGELFFGEGSRLTVL.

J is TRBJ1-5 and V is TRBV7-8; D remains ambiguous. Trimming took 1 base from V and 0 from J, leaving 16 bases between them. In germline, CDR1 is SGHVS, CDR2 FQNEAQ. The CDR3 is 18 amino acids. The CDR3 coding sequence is TGTGCCAGCAGCTTAGTAGACATCATAGGGTTTAGCAATCAGCCCCAGCATTTT. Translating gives CASSLVDIIGFSNQPQHF.

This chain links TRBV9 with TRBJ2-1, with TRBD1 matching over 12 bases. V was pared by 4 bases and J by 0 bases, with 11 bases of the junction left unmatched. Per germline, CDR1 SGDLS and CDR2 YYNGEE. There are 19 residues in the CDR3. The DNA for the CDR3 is TGTGCCAGCAGCCCACCGGGACAGGGGGCAACGGGCTCCTACAATGAGCAGTTCTTC. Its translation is CASSPPGQGATGSYNEQFF.

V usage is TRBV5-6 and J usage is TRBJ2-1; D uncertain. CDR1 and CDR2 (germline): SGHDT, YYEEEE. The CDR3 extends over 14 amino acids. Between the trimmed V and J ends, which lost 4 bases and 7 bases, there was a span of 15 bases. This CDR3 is CASSPGALFNEQFF. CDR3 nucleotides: TGTGCCAGCAGCCCTGGAGCCCTTTTTAATGAGCAGTTCTTC.

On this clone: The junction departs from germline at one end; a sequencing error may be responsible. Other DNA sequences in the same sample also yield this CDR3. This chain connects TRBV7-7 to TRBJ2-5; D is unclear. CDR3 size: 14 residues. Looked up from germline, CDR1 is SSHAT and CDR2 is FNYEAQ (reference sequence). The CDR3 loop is CASSSAGLQETQYF. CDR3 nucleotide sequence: TGTGCTAGCAGCTCCGCCGGGCTCCAAGAGACCCAGTACTTC.

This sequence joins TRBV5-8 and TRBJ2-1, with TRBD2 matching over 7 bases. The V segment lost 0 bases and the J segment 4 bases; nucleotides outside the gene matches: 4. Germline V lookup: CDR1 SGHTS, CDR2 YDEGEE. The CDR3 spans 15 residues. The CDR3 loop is CASSLGLAVYNEQFF. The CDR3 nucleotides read TGTGCCAGCAGCTTGGGGCTAGCGGTATACAATGAGCAGTTCTTC.

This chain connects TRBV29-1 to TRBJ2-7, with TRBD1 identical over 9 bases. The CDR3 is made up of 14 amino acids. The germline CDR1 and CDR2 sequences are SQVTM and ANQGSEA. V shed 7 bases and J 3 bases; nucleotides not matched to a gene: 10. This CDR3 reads CSAVTGGSFYEQYF. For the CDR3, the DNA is TGCAGCGCCGTGACAGGGGGAAGTTTCTACGAGCAGTACTTC.